This is a list of T cell receptor beta chains from one sample in a study of identifying expanded T cells in peripheral blood. Only in-frame clones appear in the TCRdb table, and some are missing; sequencing was by immunoSEQ multiplex PCR. The sample holds about 53,000 clones, around 81% seen once. The sequenced material came from blood. The receptors shown here come from a person aged 18 to 70 in good health. The CDR3 runs from the conserved cysteine through the conserved F or W. The D gene is left open where the match is weak. Clone sizes are given selectively: once, few, many, or a class where the clone is expanded.

d_call: -
j_call: TRBJ2-2
clone_size: -
v_call: TRBV9
cdr3_aa: CASSVVPNTGELFF
cdr3_nt: TGTGCCAGCAGCGTAGTGCCGAACACCGGGGAGCTGTTTTTT

d_call: TRBD1
j_call: TRBJ1-2
clone_size: -
v_call: TRBV5-6
cdr3_aa: CASSLFTGANYGYTF
cdr3_nt: TGTGCCAGCAGCTTGTTTACAGGGGCTAACTATGGCTACACCTTC

d_call: TRBD2
j_call: TRBJ2-5
clone_size: -
v_call: TRBV7-3
cdr3_aa: CASSISGGPQGTQYF
cdr3_nt: TGTGCCAGCAGCATCAGCGGGGGCCCCCAAGGGACCCAGTACTTC

d_call: TRBD2
j_call: TRBJ2-2
clone_size: -
v_call: TRBV7-9
cdr3_aa: CASINPGGLTGELFF
cdr3_nt: TGTGCCAGCATCAACCCGGGGGGGCTCACCGGGGAGCTGTTTTTT

d_call: -
j_call: TRBJ1-1
clone_size: few
v_call: TRBV25-1
cdr3_aa: CASSESGGGNEAFF
cdr3_nt: TGTGCCAGCAGTGAATCTGGGGGGGGAAATGAAGCTTTCTTT

d_call: -
j_call: TRBJ2-7
clone_size: -
v_call: TRBV11-2
cdr3_aa: CASSLVAEYEQYF
cdr3_nt: TGTGCCAGCAGCTTAGTCGCTGAGTACGAGCAGTACTTC

d_call: TRBD1
j_call: TRBJ1-5
clone_size: medium-sized
v_call: TRBV15
cdr3_aa: CATSPRQGGHQPQHF
cdr3_nt: TGTGCCACAAGCCCACGCCAAGGGGGCCATCAGCCCCAGCATTTT

d_call: -
j_call: TRBJ2-5
clone_size: -
v_call: TRBV11-3
cdr3_aa: CASSLVAGRETQYF
cdr3_nt: TGTGCCAGCAGCTTAGTGGCAGGACGGGAGACCCAGTACTTC

d_call: -
j_call: TRBJ1-2
clone_size: -
v_call: TRBV30
cdr3_aa: CAMSGTGQSGYTF
cdr3_nt: TGTGCCATGAGTGGAACAGGGCAAAGTGGCTACACCTTC

d_call: -
j_call: TRBJ1-1
clone_size: -
v_call: TRBV7-9
cdr3_aa: CASSLDRHDKAFF
cdr3_nt: TGTGCCAGCAGCTTAGACAGACATGATAAAGCTTTCTTT

d_call: -
j_call: TRBJ2-5
clone_size: -
v_call: TRBV5-1
cdr3_aa: CASSLQETQYF
cdr3_nt: TGCGCCAGCAGCTTACAAGAGACCCAGTACTTC

d_call: -
j_call: TRBJ1-2
clone_size: -
v_call: TRBV2
cdr3_aa: CASSESAGYTF
cdr3_nt: TGTGCCAGCAGTGAATCGGCAGGCTACACCTTC

d_call: -
j_call: TRBJ1-5
clone_size: few
v_call: TRBV7-6
cdr3_aa: CASSLEAGLQPQHF
cdr3_nt: TGTGCCAGCAGCTTAGAGGCAGGGCTTCAGCCCCAGCATTTT

d_call: -
j_call: TRBJ1-1
clone_size: -
v_call: TRBV5-1
cdr3_aa: CASSPNLRGPDTEAFF
cdr3_nt: TGCGCCAGCAGCCCGAATCTCAGGGGCCCTGACACTGAAGCTTTCTTT

d_call: -
j_call: TRBJ1-1
clone_size: -
v_call: TRBV4-2
cdr3_aa: CASSQGRGYSAFF
cdr3_nt: TGTGCCAGCAGCCAAGGGAGAGGATACTCAGCTTTCTTT

d_call: -
j_call: TRBJ1-5
clone_size: -
v_call: TRBV6-1
cdr3_aa: CASSKEFRQPQHF
cdr3_nt: TGTGCCAGCAGTAAGGAATTCCGTCAGCCCCAGCATTTT

d_call: TRBD1
j_call: TRBJ1-3
clone_size: few
v_call: TRBV2
cdr3_aa: CASRTGWTENTIYF
cdr3_nt: TGTGCCAGCAGGACAGGGTGGACGGAAAACACCATATATTTT

d_call: -
j_call: TRBJ1-2
clone_size: once
v_call: TRBV14
cdr3_aa: CASSQEGRRYGYTF
cdr3_nt: TGTGCCAGCAGCCAAGAAGGGAGAAGATATGGCTACACCTTC

d_call: TRBD2
j_call: TRBJ2-3
clone_size: -
v_call: TRBV5-1
cdr3_aa: CASSLELAGVAQYF
cdr3_nt: TGCGCCAGCAGCTTGGAGTTAGCGGGAGTGGCGCAGTATTTT

d_call: -
j_call: TRBJ2-3
clone_size: -
v_call: TRBV1
cdr3_aa: CTSSQRDQGLAGLTDTQYF
cdr3_nt: TGCACCAGCAGCCAAAGGGACCAGGGACTAGCGGGGCTCACAGATACGCAGTATTTT

d_call: -
j_call: TRBJ1-1
clone_size: -
v_call: TRBV5-1
cdr3_aa: CASSLAGNTEAFF
cdr3_nt: TGCGCCAGCAGCTTGGCAGGGAACACTGAAGCTTTCTTT